One and the same sample provided the 20 T cell receptor beta chains below, sequenced in a study of T cells after posttransplantation cyclophosphamide (dated by TCRdb to 2016 to 2018). The library came from the immunoSEQ multiplex PCR assay. TCRdb's version of the immuneACCESS table is confined to in-frame rearrangements and falls short of the full clone set. An unresolved V gene accounts for under half of the shortfall where checked; the remainder is of unknown origin. This sample comprises around 66,000 clones, 93% of them detected only once. 2.5% to 3% of the sample comes from the top ten. Sample: PBMCs. The receptor set was obtained from a woman aged 30 to 39 in good health and a related stem cell transplant donor.

The chain uses TRBV10-3 and TRBJ1-2; 7 positions agree with TRBD1. CDR1 and CDR2 from the germline V gene are ENHRY and SYGVKD. With V trimmed by 7 bases and J by 0 bases, 8 bases remained unmatched. The CDR3 length is 15 residues. Written as DNA, the CDR3 is TGTGCCATCACCAGACAGGGCCCCACTAACTATGGCTACACCTTC. It is translated as CAITRQGPTNYGYTF.

V usage is TRBV5-6 and J usage is TRBJ1-6; D uncertain. Trimming left V 0 bases short and J 10 bases short, with 8 bases between. Germline V gives CDR1 SGHDT, CDR2 YYEEEE. CDR3 length: 13 residues. CDR3 nucleotides: TGTGCCAGCAGCTTGGATATCGCGTCACCCCTCCACTTT. It translates to CASSLDIASPLHF.

The chain combines TRBV4-1 with TRBJ2-7, with D hard to call. Trimming cost V 1 base and J 4 bases, with 14 bases left between them. Germline CDR1 and CDR2: MGHRA and YSYEKL. This CDR3 is 15 amino acids long. In nucleotides, the CDR3 is TGCGCCAGCAGCCAAGTGATAGGCGAAGTTTACGAGCAGTACTTC. Translated: CASSQVIGEVYEQYF.

The chain couples TRBV5-4 to TRBJ2-2; either TRBD1 or TRBD2 may supply D (6 bases each). CDR1 and CDR2 from the germline V gene are SGHNT and YYREEE (reference sequence). The length of the CDR3 is 15 residues. The V end was cut by 2 bases, the J end by 6 bases, with 14 bases between. The CDR3 coding sequence is TGTGCCAGCAGCTTAGGGGGGCGCAGGGCCGGGGAGCTGTTTTTT. Encoded protein: CASSLGGRRAGELFF. Full variable domain (missing parts from reference TRBV5-4 and TRBJ2-2): ETGVTQSPTHLIKTRGQQVTLRCSSQSGHNTVSWYQQALGQGPQFIFQYYREEENGRGNFPPRFSGLQFPNYSSELNVNALELDDSALYLCASSLGGRRAGELFFGEGSRLTVL.

The V and J genes are TRBV27 and TRBJ2-2, with TRBD2 matching over 8 bases. J gave up 0 bases and V 5 bases, and 5 bases lay outside the gene matches. Per the germline V gene, CDR1 is MNHEY and CDR2 is SMNVEV (reference sequence). The CDR3 is 16 amino acids. CDR3 bases: TGTGCCAGCAGTCCACGGGGGGGGACGAACACCGGGGAGCTGTTTTTT. Encoded protein: CASSPRGGTNTGELFF.

This clone showed up just once. This chain joins TRBV20-1 and TRBJ1-2, with a weak D call TRBD1 (5 bases). The germline V and J ends were trimmed by 6 bases and 5 bases, with 10 bases remaining between them. The CDR3 runs to 11 residues. CDR1 DFQATT and CDR2 SNEGSKA come from the germline V gene (reference sequence). The CDR3 spells CSAAQGYGYTF. Written as DNA, the CDR3 is TGCAGTGCCGCGCAGGGATATGGCTACACCTTC.

This chain connects TRBV5-6 to TRBJ1-5, with D possibly matching TRBD1 (6 bases). There are 15 residues in the CDR3. Trimming left V 1 base short and J 2 bases short, with 10 bases between. Germline CDR1 and CDR2: SGHDT and YYEEEE. The CDR3 reads CASSLSSGGNQPQHF. The CDR3 coding sequence is TGTGCCAGCAGCTTGTCATCAGGGGGCAATCAGCCCCAGCATTTT.

The gene calls are TRBV10-2 and TRBJ1-5; no clear D gene. Trimming took off 9 bases at V and 6 bases at J, with 24 bases between the two ends. Germline-derived CDR1 and CDR2 are WSHSY and SAAADI. This CDR3 has 16 amino acids. This chain's CDR3 is CASKSTGPTLAQPQHF. CDR3 nucleotide sequence: TGCGCCAGTAAATCCACCGGGCCAACCCTCGCTCAGCCCCAGCATTTT.

V gene TRBV6-5 combines with J gene TRBJ1-2, with unresolved D. CDR1 is MNHEY and CDR2 is SVGAGI in the germline V gene. This CDR3 is built from 12 residues. V gave up 10 bases and J gave up 2 bases, with 11 bases separating them. The CDR3 reads CANTPRNYGYTF. CDR3 bases: TGTGCCAACACCCCGAGGAACTATGGCTACACCTTC.

The chain recombines TRBV4-3 with TRBJ2-3; D remains unclear. Germline CDR1 reads LGHNA; CDR2 reads YSLEER. The CDR3 is 15 residues long. V was cut by 1 base and J by 2 bases, with 10 bases left in between. The CDR3 is CASSQGGQVTDTQYF. The CDR3 DNA reads TGCGCCAGCAGCCAAGGGGGTCAGGTCACAGATACGCAGTATTTT.

V gene TRBV19 combines with J gene TRBJ1-5; TRBD1 might be the D (6 bases). The CDR3 spans 13 residues. Germline CDR1 reads LNHDA; CDR2 reads SQIVND (reference sequence). V lost 4 bases and J lost 7, with 11 bases in between. The CDR3: CASSTRQEQPQHF. As DNA, the CDR3 is TGTGCCAGTAGTACCCGACAGGAGCAGCCCCAGCATTTT.

The CDR3 protein is CASSWTSGGADTQYF. CDR3 in DNA: TGTGCCAGCAGCTGGACTAGCGGGGGGGCAGATACGCAGTATTTT. The chain recombines TRBV7-2 with TRBJ2-3, with 15 bases identical to TRBD2. Germline CDR1 reads SGHTA; CDR2 reads FQGNSA. This CDR3 contains 15 residues. V dropped 4 bases and J dropped 4; count of bases not matched to a gene: 0.

This clone came up once. This rearrangement joins TRBV7-9 to TRBJ1-2; D unresolved. Trimming stripped 6 bases from V and 5 bases from J, with 13 bases between. This CDR3 spans 13 amino acids. CDR1 is SEHNR and CDR2 is FQNEAQ in the germline V gene (reference sequence). Here the CDR3 reads CASSWMTRYGYTF. Written as DNA, the CDR3 is TGTGCCAGCAGTTGGATGACACGGTATGGCTACACCTTC.

The V and J genes are TRBV7-7 and TRBJ2-3, with D possibly TRBD1 on 5 matching bases. The CDR3 totals 16 residues. Germline V CDR1 and CDR2: SSHAT, FNYEAQ (reference sequence). Trimming removed 1 base at V and 8 bases at J, with 19 bases between. The CDR3 DNA follows: TGTGCCAGCAGCTTAGATGTAGGCAGGGTCGGTGGTACGCAGTATTTT. It is translated as CASSLDVGRVGGTQYF.

This chain uses TRBV7-8 with TRBJ2-1; the D is unclear. This CDR3 has 15 amino acids. Germline-derived CDR1 and CDR2 are SGHVS and FQNEAQ. V shed 3 bases and J shed 2 bases, with 11 bases lying between them. The CDR3 DNA reads TGTGCCAGCAGCTTCGGAGCTTCAACCTACAATGAGCAGTTCTTC. Amino acids: CASSFGASTYNEQFF. Full variable domain (missing parts from reference TRBV7-8 and TRBJ2-1): GAGVSQSPRYKVAKRGQDVALRCDPISGHVSLFWYQQALGQGPEFLTYFQNEAQLDKSGLPSDRFFAERPEGSVSTLKIQRTQQEDSAVYLCASSFGASTYNEQFFGPGTRLTVL.

Here the CDR3 DNA reads TGTGCCAGCAGTTACTCGACGAGCTCCTACGAGCAGTACTTC. This translates into CASSYSTSSYEQYF. The gene calls are TRBV6-6 and TRBJ2-7; D uncertain. This CDR3 region has 14 residues. V dropped 0 bases and J dropped 0 bases, with 6 bases sitting between them. Germline V lookup: CDR1 MNHNY, CDR2 SVGAGI (reference sequence).

This rearrangement joins TRBV4-1 to TRBJ2-2; 13 bases agree with TRBD2. Germline V gene data show CDR1 as MGHRA and CDR2 as YSYEKL. The CDR3 contains 18 residues. With V trimmed by 4 bases and J by 4 bases, 9 bases remained unmatched. CDR3 protein: CASSPGLAGTKGTGELFF. The CDR3 nucleotides are TGCGCCAGCAGCCCGGGACTAGCGGGGACAAAGGGCACCGGGGAGCTGTTTTTT.

A few counts support this clone. V usage is TRBV7-9 and J usage is TRBJ1-2; weak D call: TRBD1 (5 bases). In germline, CDR1 is SEHNR, CDR2 FQNEAQ (reference sequence). The CDR3 runs 17 residues. V was clipped by 4 bases and J by 4 bases, with 22 bases between them. The CDR3 loop is CASSSPSRAKGPYGYTF. For the CDR3, the DNA is TGTGCCAGCAGCTCACCCTCTCGGGCCAAGGGGCCCTATGGCTACACCTTC.

This clone was recorded once. The DNA for the CDR3 is TGTGCCAGCAGCCCTACTCTTTGGGACACTGAAGCTTTCTTT. This codes for CASSPTLWDTEAFF. V is TRBV4-2 and J is TRBJ1-1; D gene unclear. V was cut by 4 bases and J by 3 bases, with 12 bases left in between. The germline CDR1 and CDR2 sequences are LGHNA and YNFKEQ. The CDR3 covers 14 residues.

This chain links TRBV4-3 with TRBJ1-5, with a possible D match to TRBD1 (5 bases). This CDR3 region has 16 residues. V was trimmed by 1 base and J by 6 bases, leaving 16 bases between them. The germline CDR1 and CDR2 sequences are LGHNA and YSLEER. The CDR3 DNA is TGCGCCAGCAGCCAAGGGGTCGGAGGGGCGGCTCAGCCCCAGCATTTT. It codes for CASSQGVGGAAQPQHF.